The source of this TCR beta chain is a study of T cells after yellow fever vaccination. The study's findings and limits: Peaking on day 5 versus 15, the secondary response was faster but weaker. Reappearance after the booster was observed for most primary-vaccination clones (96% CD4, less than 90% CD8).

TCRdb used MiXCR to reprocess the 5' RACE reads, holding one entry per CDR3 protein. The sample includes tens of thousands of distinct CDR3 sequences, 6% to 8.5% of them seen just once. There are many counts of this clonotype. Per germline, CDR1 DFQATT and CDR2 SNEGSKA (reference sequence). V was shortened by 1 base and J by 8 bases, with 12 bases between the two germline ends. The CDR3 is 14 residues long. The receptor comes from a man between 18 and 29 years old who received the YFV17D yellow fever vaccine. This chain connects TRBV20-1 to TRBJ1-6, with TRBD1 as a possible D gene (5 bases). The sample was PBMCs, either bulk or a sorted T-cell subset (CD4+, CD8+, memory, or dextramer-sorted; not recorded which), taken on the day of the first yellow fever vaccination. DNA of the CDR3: TGCAGTGCTAGAGGGGGGGTGGGGGATTCACCCCTCCACTTT. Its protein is CSARGGVGDSPLHF.